This T cell receptor (beta chain) was recovered during a study of blood T cell repertoires in COVID-19. About the research overall: Spain, Italy and the United States supplied samples that represented acute and convalescent COVID-19. The analysed material was cDNA or gDNA that came from T cells, B-cell-depleted T cells, or PBMCs.

As processed by the authors: Using reference gene primer amplification, nucleated cell counts were estimated. Sequencing was performed with immunoSEQ multiplex PCR; in TCRdb, only in-frame clones are kept and a portion is missing. That table is the source of V, J and clone size, and D and trimming were worked out from the DNA. The table lists around 70,000 clones, about nine tenths of them singletons. Trimming removed 2 bases from V and 1 base from J, with 12 bases in between. Per germline, CDR1 MNHNS and CDR2 SASEGT. The CDR3 runs to 15 residues. The clonotype originates from a woman under 30 with acute or convalescent COVID-19. The V gene is TRBV6-1, the J gene TRBJ2-7; a possible D gene is TRBD1 (5 bases). The sequenced material came from peripheral blood. CDR3 in amino acids: CASSEPGGASYEQYF. CDR3 DNA sequence: TGTGCCAGCAGTGAACCGGGTGGGGCGTCCTACGAGCAGTACTTC.